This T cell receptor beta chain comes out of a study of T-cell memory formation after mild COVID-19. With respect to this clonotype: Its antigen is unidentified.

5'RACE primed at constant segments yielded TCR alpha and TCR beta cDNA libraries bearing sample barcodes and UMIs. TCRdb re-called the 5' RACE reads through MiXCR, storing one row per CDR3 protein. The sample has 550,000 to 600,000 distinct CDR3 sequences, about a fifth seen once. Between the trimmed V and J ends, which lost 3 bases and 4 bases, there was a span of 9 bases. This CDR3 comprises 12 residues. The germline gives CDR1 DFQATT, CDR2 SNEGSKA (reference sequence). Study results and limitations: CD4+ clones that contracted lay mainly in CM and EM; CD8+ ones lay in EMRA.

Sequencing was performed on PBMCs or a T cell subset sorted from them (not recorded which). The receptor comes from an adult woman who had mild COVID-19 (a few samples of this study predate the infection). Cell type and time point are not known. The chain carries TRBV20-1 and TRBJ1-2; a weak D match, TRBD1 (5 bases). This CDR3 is CSARGTRYGYTF. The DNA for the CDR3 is TGCAGTGCTAGGGGGACCCGCTATGGCTACACCTTC.